This record concerns one T cell receptor (beta chain) sequence. Its antigen is not identified. These data belong to a study of T cell responses to AZD1222 COVID-19 vaccine. Assay used: immunoSEQ multiplex PCR; TCRdb lists only in-frame clones, some missing. The data contain about 56,000 clones, nearly 80% of them seen just once; the ten biggest clones take up roughly 5.2%. Points from the study as a whole: Clonal diversity may have been underestimated, and the donors were mostly white British, with more females than males. Reportedly, close to half of spike-specific TCRs are directed against unmutated variant regions.

Second-dose recipients at about 4 or about 12 weeks were treated as one pooled group. Source: peripheral blood, taken 28 days after the second AZD1222 dose. The source is an adult who received the AZD1222 COVID-19 vaccine.

The CDR3 is CASSPSRGGAGELFF. The DNA of the CDR3 is TGTGCCAGCAGCCCCTCGAGGGGGGGTGCCGGGGAGCTGTTTTTT. The chain employs TRBV11-3 and TRBJ2-2; D is perhaps TRBD2 (7 bases). CDR3 size: 15 residues. CDR1 is SGHNT and CDR2 is YENEEA in the germline V gene. The V and J ends lost 5 bases and 6 bases respectively, with 16 bases between them. The full variable domain, rest sourced from reference TRBV11-3 and TRBJ2-2, is EAGVVQSPRYKIIEKKQPVAFWCNPISGHNTLYWYLQNLGQGPELLIRYENEEAVDDSQLPKDRFSAERLKGVDSTLKIQPAELGDSAVYLCASSPSRGGAGELFFGEGSRLTVL.